This is a list of T cell receptor beta chains from one sample in a study of blood T cell repertoires in COVID-19. Assay: immunoSEQ multiplex PCR; the TCRdb copy retains only in-frame clones and omits some. This table holds hundreds of thousands of clones, 80% to 90% found once. Sequencing input: peripheral blood. The receptors derive from a woman between 18 and 29 years old with acute or convalescent COVID-19. CDR3s include the opening cysteine and the closing phenylalanine or tryptophan. A D gene is named only where the DNA matches it firmly. Expanded clones get a size class; other rows say once, few or many, or leave the size out.

CDR3 DNA	CDR3 protein	D gene	clone size	V gene	J gene
TGTGCCAGCAGCTCGATCGGGACAGGGAGAAACTATGGCTACACCTTC	CASSSIGTGRNYGYTF	TRBD1	.	TRBV5-6	TRBJ1-2
TGTGCCACCAGTGACCCTCAACAGGGTCCAGATACGCAGTATTTT	CATSDPQQGPDTQYF	.	.	TRBV24-1	TRBJ2-3
TGCGCCAGCAGCTTGGCGACAGGACATGGCTACACCTTC	CASSLATGHGYTF	.	.	TRBV5-1	TRBJ1-2
TGTGCCAGCAGTGATCCAGGGGTGGGTCAGCCCCAGCATTTT	CASSDPGVGQPQHF	.	.	TRBV25-1	TRBJ1-5
TGTGCCAGCAACAGAAATACCGGGACAGCCTTTTATAATTCACCCCTCCACTTT	CASNRNTGTAFYNSPLHF	TRBD1	.	TRBV11-2	TRBJ1-6
TGTGCCAGCAGTCAGCGCGGGAGCTCCTACAATGAGCAGTTCTTC	CASSQRGSSYNEQFF	TRBD2	.	TRBV27	TRBJ2-1
TGCAGCGTGTCGGGACAGAACACCGGGGAGCTGTTTTTT	CSVSGQNTGELFF	.	once	TRBV29-1	TRBJ2-2
TGTGCCAGCAGCTTAGGGTTGGGAGGGGAAGGGGCTGAAGCTTTCTTT	CASSLGLGGEGAEAFF	.	.	TRBV7-2	TRBJ1-1
TGCGCCAGCAGCTTGGCACAGGGGGCTAAGTACTATGGCTACACCTTC	CASSLAQGAKYYGYTF	TRBD1	few	TRBV5-1	TRBJ1-2
TGTGCCAGCAGCTTAAGGGAGCGGCAGAACTATGGCTACACCTTC	CASSLRERQNYGYTF	.	.	TRBV7-9	TRBJ1-2
TGTGCCAGCAGTTCCCCTAATACAGAATTGAACACTGAAGCTTTCTTT	CASSSPNTELNTEAFF	.	.	TRBV6-6	TRBJ1-1
TGCGCCAGCAGCCAAGCCGAACAACAGCCCCAGCATTTT	CASSQAEQQPQHF	.	.	TRBV4-1	TRBJ1-5
TGTGCCAGCAGCTTTCTGGGGGCTGAAAAACTGTTTTTT	CASSFLGAEKLFF	.	.	TRBV5-5	TRBJ1-4
TGTGCCAGCTCACCTCCAACTCTGGGCTTGAACACTGAAGCTTTCTTT	CASSPPTLGLNTEAFF	.	.	TRBV18	TRBJ1-1
TGCGCCAGCAGCCAAGGACCCGAAATGACAGGGTATAGCAATCAGCCCCAGCATTTT	CASSQGPEMTGYSNQPQHF	TRBD1	.	TRBV4-1	TRBJ1-5
TGCAGCGTCGAGGGTGGTCCTTCGAACACCGGGGAGCTGTTTTTT	CSVEGGPSNTGELFF	.	.	TRBV29-1	TRBJ2-2
TGTGCCAGCAGTGAAATGGCAGGGGGAAACGAGCAGTACTTC	CASSEMAGGNEQYF	TRBD1	.	TRBV2	TRBJ2-7
TGTGCCAGCAGTACAGGGGGCAATGGCTACACCTTC	CASSTGGNGYTF	TRBD1	.	TRBV7-9	TRBJ1-2
TGCGCCAGCAGCTTAAACAGGGCTGCTAACTATGGCTACACCTTC	CASSLNRAANYGYTF	.	.	TRBV5-1	TRBJ1-2
.	CASSILAGRGSTDTQYF	.	.	TRBV27	TRBJ2-3
TGTGCCAGCAGTCCGAACCACAGGAGTTGGATCGGCTATGGCTACACCTTC	CASSPNHRSWIGYGYTF	.	.	TRBV6-6	TRBJ1-2
TGTGCCAGCAGCTTGGACAGGGGTGCCTTACTCGAGCAGTACTTC	CASSLDRGALLEQYF	TRBD1	.	TRBV5-8	TRBJ2-7
TGTGCCAGCAGCTTATCGGGGGGCGCGTCGAACTATGGCTACACCTTC	CASSLSGGASNYGYTF	.	.	TRBV7-3	TRBJ1-2
TGTGCCAGCAGCGTAGCCGGGTCGCTTGCGGGGGAGCAGTACTTC	CASSVAGSLAGEQYF	.	.	TRBV9	TRBJ2-7
TGTGCCAGTAGTATATTTCGCGGGAGCAATCAGCCCCAGCATTTT	CASSIFRGSNQPQHF	.	.	TRBV19	TRBJ1-5
TGTGCCAGCAGCTCCGAGGGGGGAACGGGGGGTTCATCCTACGAGCAGTACTTC	CASSSEGGTGGSSYEQYF	.	.	TRBV7-9	TRBJ2-7
TGTGCCAGCAGCGCCCACCGGGGGGTTGTTGGTGGCTACACCTTC	CASSAHRGVVGGYTF	.	.	TRBV9	TRBJ1-2
TGTGCCAGCAGCTTATTCCGGGGGGGCAGGGAGACCCAGTACTTC	CASSLFRGGRETQYF	TRBD2	.	TRBV7-6	TRBJ2-5
TGCGCCAGCAGCCAGGGTCCGGGACAGCGTAAAGAGACCCAGTACTTC	CASSQGPGQRKETQYF	TRBD1	.	TRBV4-1	TRBJ2-5
TGCGCCAGCAGCCAAGTAGAGGAGGGCATGTCTGGGGCCAACGTCCTGACTTTC	CASSQVEEGMSGANVLTF	.	few	TRBV4-3	TRBJ2-6
TGTGCCAGCAGCTTAGGTGCCCCCCCTCGACCGCACCGGGACACTGAAGCTTTCTTT	CASSLGAPPRPHRDTEAFF	.	few	TRBV11-3	TRBJ1-1